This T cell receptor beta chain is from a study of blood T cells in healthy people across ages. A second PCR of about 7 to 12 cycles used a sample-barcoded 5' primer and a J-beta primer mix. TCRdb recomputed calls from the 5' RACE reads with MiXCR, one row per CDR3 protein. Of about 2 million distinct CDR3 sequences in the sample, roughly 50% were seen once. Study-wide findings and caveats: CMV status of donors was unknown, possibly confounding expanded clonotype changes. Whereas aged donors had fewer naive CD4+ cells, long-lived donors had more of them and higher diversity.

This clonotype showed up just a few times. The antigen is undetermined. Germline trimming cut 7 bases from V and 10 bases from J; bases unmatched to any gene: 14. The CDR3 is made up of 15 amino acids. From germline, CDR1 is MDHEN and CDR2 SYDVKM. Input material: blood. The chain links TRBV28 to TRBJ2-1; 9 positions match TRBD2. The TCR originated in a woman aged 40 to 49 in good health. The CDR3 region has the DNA TGTGCCAGCAAATCCCTCGCTAGCGGGGTTTGGGAGCAGTTCTTC. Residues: CASKSLASGVWEQFF.